The TCR beta chain described here comes from a study of metastatic and nonmetastatic thyroid tumors. Overall study: Repertoires were compared across blood and tumor or nodule tissue from malignant and benign thyroid patients. Study results and caveats: Across blood and tumor, TCR beta diversity in malignant thyroid tumors was reportedly significantly higher than in benign nodules.

As regards this clone: What it recognizes is unknown.

Treatment of any kind had been given to no patient before thyroid surgery. CDR1 is GTSNPN, CDR2 SVGIG, per germline (reference sequence). The CDR3 is made up of 13 amino acids. The V and J ends lost 2 bases and 4 bases respectively, with 11 bases between them. Per the authors' pipeline: To classify distant metastasis in papillary thyroid cancer, a model was built from CDR3 differences across clinicopathological groups. Using MiXCR, TCRdb reanalyzed the PCR reads. It is TCRdb's table, rather than the study itself, that gives the V and J calls and clone size. The sample shows over 40,000 clones, approximately 24% of them seen only once.

The sample consisted of blood. The chain links TRBV30 to TRBJ1-1; D possibly corresponds to TRBD1 (6 bases). This clonotype was obtained from a male donor with papillary thyroid cancer or a benign thyroid nodule (not recorded which). Some clones in this sample may be carry-over from other donors' samples. This CDR3 is CAWSYGRGTEAFF. For the CDR3, the DNA is TGTGCCTGGAGTTATGGCAGGGGCACTGAAGCTTTCTTT.